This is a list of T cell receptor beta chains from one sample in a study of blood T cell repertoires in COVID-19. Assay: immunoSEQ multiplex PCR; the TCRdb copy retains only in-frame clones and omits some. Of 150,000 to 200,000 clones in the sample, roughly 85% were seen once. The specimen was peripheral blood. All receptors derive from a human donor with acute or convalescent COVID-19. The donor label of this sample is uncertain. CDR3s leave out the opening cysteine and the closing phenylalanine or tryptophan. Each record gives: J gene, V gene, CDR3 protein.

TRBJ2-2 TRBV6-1 ASSEQERGGFTGELF
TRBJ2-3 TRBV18 ASSPLGLETSTQY
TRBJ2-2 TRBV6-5 ASRGSGGTRRELF
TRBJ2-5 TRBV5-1 ASGPGDSPPETQY
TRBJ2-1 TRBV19 ASSIGPSGGAVYNEQF
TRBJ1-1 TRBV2 ANFFRRGVEAF
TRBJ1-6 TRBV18 ASSPGSGSPLH
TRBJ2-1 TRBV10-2 ASSVARGSYNEQF
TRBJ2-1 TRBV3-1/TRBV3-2 ASSPVQAGSYNEQF
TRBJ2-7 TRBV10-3 ATGDWFRGEQY
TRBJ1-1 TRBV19 ASSIQGANTEAF
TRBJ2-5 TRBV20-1 RAEREETQY
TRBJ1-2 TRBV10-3 AIRKQGVNDGYT
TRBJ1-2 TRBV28 ASRPHTGYYGYT
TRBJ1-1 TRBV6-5 ASSSSRTATEAF
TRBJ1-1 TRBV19 ASSPKTLTNTEAF